This TCR beta chain originates from a study of cytomegalovirus exposure and HLA in healthy donors. This CDR3 has 14 residues. The V gene's germline CDR1 is SGDLS and CDR2 YYNGEE. V was trimmed by 4 bases and J by 5 bases, leaving 10 bases between them. Only in-frame clones appear in the TCRdb table, and some are missing; sequencing was by immunoSEQ multiplex PCR. The sample has some 190,000 clones, around nine tenths seen once. The sequence came from a man aged 25 to 40 in good health and CMV-seropositive. The sequenced material came from PBMCs. The V and J genes are TRBV9 and TRBJ1-6; weak D call: TRBD1 (6 bases). CDR3 loop: CASSIRTDNSPLHF. CDR3 nucleotide sequence: TGTGCCAGCAGCATACGGACAGATAATTCACCCCTCCACTTT.